These 23 T cell receptor beta chains were all obtained from the same sample, sequenced in a study of glioma-infiltrating T cells after dendritic cell vaccination. Described time point: after dendritic cell vaccination, including at tumor progression/relapse. Profiled with immunoSEQ multiplex PCR; TCRdb holds only in-frame clones, not every one. The table records under 130,000 clones, around 91% of them present only once. The input for sequencing was blood, taken after dendritic cell vaccination. Receptors were obtained from a human donor with glioblastoma.

The chain uses TRBV5-5 and TRBJ1-5, with 9 nucleotides matching TRBD1. This CDR3 region has 15 residues. Germline trimming cut 3 bases from V and 7 bases from J; bases unmatched to any gene: 8. CDR1 SGHKS and CDR2 YYEKEE come from the germline V gene (reference sequence). Written as DNA, the CDR3 is TGTGCCAGCAGCTGGGAGGCGGGACAGGGCCAGCCCCAGCATTTT. Translation gives CASSWEAGQGQPQHF.

V usage is TRBV5-1 and J usage is TRBJ1-1; unclear D gene. This CDR3 has 12 amino acids. Germline lookup yields CDR1 SGHRS and CDR2 YFSETQ. The ends were cut back, 3 bases at V and 3 bases at J, with 6 bases in the middle. The DNA for the CDR3 is TGCGCCAGCAGCTCAAGCTACACTGAAGCTTTCTTT. It is translated as CASSSSYTEAFF.

This chain joins TRBV5-1 and TRBJ2-1; 7 bases map to TRBD1. Germline assignment: CDR1 SGHRS and CDR2 YFSETQ. V lost 4 bases and J lost 4; bases outside the gene matches: 5. CDR3 length: 14 residues. The CDR3 reads CASSIRTGYNEQFF. For the CDR3, the DNA is TGCGCCAGCAGCATCCGGACAGGATACAATGAGCAGTTCTTC.

This chain's CDR3 is CASSERTDSSYEQYF. CDR3 coding DNA: TGTGCCAGCAGTGAGCGGACGGATAGCTCCTACGAGCAGTACTTC. V gene TRBV6-8 combines with J gene TRBJ2-7; D possibly corresponds to TRBD2 (5 bases). Trimming took off 5 bases at V and 0 bases at J, with 14 bases between the two ends. The CDR3 has 15 amino acids. Per germline, CDR1 MNHGY and CDR2 SAAAGT.

The chain couples TRBV2 to TRBJ1-5; TRBD1 might be the D (5 bases). The ends were cut back, 1 base at V and 6 bases at J, with 13 bases in the middle. CDR3 size: 15 residues. In germline, CDR1 is SNHLY, CDR2 FYNNEI. The CDR3 DNA sequence: TGTGCCAGCAGTGAAGGGCAGGGTAGGGGTCAGCCCCAGCATTTT. Amino acid sequence: CASSEGQGRGQPQHF.

The chain combines TRBV7-9 with TRBJ1-4, with D uncertain. CDR1 and CDR2 from the germline V gene are SEHNR and FQNEAQ (reference sequence). Deletions cut 3 bases from V and 5 bases from J, with 19 bases between. This CDR3 is built from 17 residues. CDR3 loop: CASSFSDGWSGNEKLFF. CDR3 DNA: TGTGCCAGCAGCTTTTCAGACGGGTGGTCGGGGAATGAAAAACTGTTTTTT.

This chain joins TRBV5-1 and TRBJ1-1; 7 bases fit TRBD1. The ends lost 2 bases at V and 4 bases at J; junction bases unmatched: 2. This CDR3 is 13 amino acids long. Germline assignment: CDR1 SGHRS and CDR2 YFSETQ. CDR3 in amino acids: CASSFWDSTEAFF. The CDR3 DNA follows: TGCGCCAGCAGCTTCTGGGACAGCACTGAAGCTTTCTTT. Complete variable domain (other parts from reference TRBV5-1 and TRBJ1-1): KAGVTQTPRYLIKTRGQQVTLSCSPISGHRSVSWYQQTPGQGLQFLFEYFSETQRNKGNFPGRFSGRQFSNSRSEMNVSTLELGDSALYLCASSFWDSTEAFFGQGTRLTVV.

This chain connects TRBV6-1 to TRBJ1-5, with a tentative D call TRBD1 (5 bases). CDR1 and CDR2 (germline): MNHNS, SASEGT. The CDR3 covers 15 residues. The V gene lost 2 bases and the J gene lost 8 bases, with 16 bases spanning the gap. CDR3 sequence (DNA): TGTGCCAGCAGTGAAAGCCAGGGCCTAAACAAGCCCCAGCATTTT. It specifies CASSESQGLNKPQHF.

This clone was observed a single time. The rearrangement uses TRBV14 and TRBJ2-3; 7 nucleotides align to TRBD2. J was trimmed by 0 bases and V by 4 bases; bases with no gene match: 10. The germline V gene encodes CDR1 SGHDN and CDR2 FVKESK. This CDR3 region has 17 residues. The CDR3 protein is CASSLVGLAASTDTQYF. DNA for the CDR3: TGTGCCAGCAGCCTTGTGGGTCTAGCGGCTAGCACAGATACGCAGTATTTT.

The chain uses TRBV4-1 and TRBJ2-3, with TRBD2 identical over 8 bases. The CDR3 has 17 amino acids. V shed 4 bases and J 2 bases; nucleotides not matched to a gene: 11. Germline lookup yields CDR1 MGHRA and CDR2 YSYEKL. CDR3 loop: CASSRKGAGGDTDTQYF. CDR3 nucleotides: TGCGCCAGCAGCCGCAAAGGGGCGGGAGGCGACACAGATACGCAGTATTTT.

In this sample, this clone turned up a few times. This rearrangement joins TRBV10-3 to TRBJ2-2; D may be TRBD1 (6 bases). Trimming stripped 5 bases from V and 6 bases from J, with 13 bases between. Per germline, CDR1 ENHRY and CDR2 SYGVKD. This CDR3 is 14 amino acids long. The CDR3: CAISPGEEAGELFF. Written as DNA, the CDR3 is TGTGCCATCAGTCCAGGGGAAGAGGCCGGGGAGCTGTTTTTT.

This rearrangement joins TRBV5-1 to TRBJ2-3; weak D call: TRBD2 (6 bases). The CDR3 length is 14 residues. Germline values: CDR1 SGHRS, CDR2 YFSETQ. The V end was cut by 6 bases, the J end by 2 bases, with 13 bases between. This chain's CDR3 is CASKPTRDTDTQYF. The DNA for the CDR3 is TGCGCCAGCAAGCCGACGCGGGACACAGATACGCAGTATTTT.

This rearrangement joins TRBV4-1 to TRBJ2-3; D gene ambiguous. Germline loops: CDR1 MGHRA, CDR2 YSYEKL. Trimming removed 5 bases at V and 4 bases at J, with 25 bases between. The CDR3 consists of 18 residues. CDR3 in amino acids: CASSNPLMRHYRADTQYF. DNA of the CDR3: TGCGCCAGCAGCAATCCCCTGATGCGTCACTATCGCGCAGATACGCAGTATTTT.

The rearrangement uses TRBV10-1 and TRBJ2-1, with D perhaps matching TRBD2 (7 bases). Germline values: CDR1 WNHNN, CDR2 SYGVQD (reference sequence). The CDR3 covers 13 residues. Here the CDR3 reads CSLERGGGNEQFF. The DNA for the CDR3 is TGCTCCCTCGAGCGGGGAGGGGGCAATGAGCAGTTCTTC.

The chain carries TRBV7-8 and TRBJ2-1; the D gene is possibly TRBD2 (6 bases). The CDR3 runs to 12 residues. CDR1 and CDR2 from the germline V gene are SGHVS and FQNEAQ. The germline V and J ends were trimmed by 5 bases and 12 bases, with 14 bases remaining between them. CDR3 region: CASSTTSFVQFF. The CDR3 DNA is TGTGCCAGCAGCACGACTAGTTTCGTGCAGTTCTTC.

J is TRBJ2-1 and V is TRBV9; TRBD2 is a possible D gene (5 bases). Deletions cut 2 bases from V and 0 bases from J, with 9 bases between. Per germline, CDR1 SGDLS and CDR2 YYNGEE. There are 15 residues in the CDR3. CDR3 protein: CASSVDSSSYNEQFF. DNA of the CDR3: TGTGCCAGCAGCGTGGACTCAAGCTCCTACAATGAGCAGTTCTTC.

This chain uses TRBV4-1 with TRBJ2-2; 10 positions agree with TRBD2. CDR1 is MGHRA and CDR2 is YSYEKL in the germline V gene. The CDR3 length is 17 residues. V gave up 3 bases and J gave up 4 bases; unmatched junction bases: 8. The CDR3 DNA reads TGCGCCAGCAGCCACCCCCCTAGCGGGGGAGGCACCGGGGAGCTGTTTTTT. This translates into CASSHPPSGGGTGELFF.

The CDR3 DNA follows: TGTGCCAGCAGCCCTCCGGGACAGGGGGCGCTTGGGGCCAACGTCCTGACTTTC. It specifies CASSPPGQGALGANVLTF. The chain has TRBV7-9 and TRBJ2-6; 12 bases map to TRBD1. Per germline, CDR1 SEHNR and CDR2 FQNEAQ (reference sequence). The CDR3 has 18 amino acids. The junction had 8 bases not matched to a gene; V was cut back by 5 bases and J by 3 bases. The whole variable domain, remainder taken from reference TRBV7-9 and TRBJ2-6, is DTGVSQNPRHKITKRGQNVTFRCDPISEHNRLYWYRQTLGQGPEFLTYFQNEAQLEKSRLLSDRFSAERPKGSFSTLEIQRTEQGDSAMYLCASSPPGQGALGANVLTFGAGSRLTVL.

The rearrangement uses TRBV5-1 and TRBJ1-6; D is unclear. Germline V gene sequence: CDR1 SGHRS, CDR2 YFSETQ. V lost 4 bases and J lost 4, with 21 bases in between. The CDR3 runs to 18 residues. DNA for the CDR3: TGCGCCAGCAGCCCGGAGGCGGACTCCCTGGGGTATAATTCACCCCTCCACTTT. It codes for CASSPEADSLGYNSPLHF. The variable domain in full, with the rest retrieved from reference TRBV5-1 and TRBJ1-6, is KAGVTQTPRYLIKTRGQQVTLSCSPISGHRSVSWYQQTPGQGLQFLFEYFSETQRNKGNFPGRFSGRQFSNSRSEMNVSTLELGDSALYLCASSPEADSLGYNSPLHFGNGTRLTVT.

The J gene is TRBJ2-7, the V gene TRBV5-1; TRBD1 matches 7 bases. Germline V gene sequence: CDR1 SGHRS, CDR2 YFSETQ. V trimming: 2 bases; J trimming: 3 bases; junction bases outside the gene matches: 8. The CDR3 is 15 residues long. This CDR3 reads CASSLAPGQIYEQYF. The DNA for the CDR3 is TGCGCCAGCAGCTTAGCACCGGGACAGATCTACGAGCAGTACTTC.

The V and J genes are TRBV5-4 and TRBJ1-2, with 11 bases lining up with TRBD1. The V and J ends lost 4 bases and 8 bases, in that order; junction bases with no gene match: 7. This CDR3 is built from 14 residues. Germline CDR1 and CDR2: SGHNT and YYREEE (reference sequence). The CDR3: CASSQGQGAGGYTF. The CDR3, as DNA: TGTGCCAGCAGCCAAGGACAGGGGGCAGGGGGCTACACCTTC.

In this sample, this clone turned up once. The V gene is TRBV9, the J gene TRBJ2-1; 7 nucleotides match TRBD1. CDR3 length: 14 amino acids. Unmatched junction bases numbered 8, after V lost 3 bases and J lost 8 bases. Germline V CDR1 and CDR2: SGDLS, YYNGEE. DNA of the CDR3: TGTGCCAGCAGCGGTAGACAGGGAATGGATGAGCAGTTCTTC. It translates to CASSGRQGMDEQFF.

The chain carries TRBV9 and TRBJ2-2; TRBD1 matches 7 bases. Trimming at V came to 0 bases and at J to 5 bases, leaving 7 bases not matched to a gene. In germline, CDR1 is SGDLS, CDR2 YYNGEE. This CDR3 has 16 residues. The CDR3 loop is CASSVDRTGVTGELFF. The CDR3 bases are TGTGCCAGCAGCGTAGATCGAACAGGGGTAACCGGGGAGCTGTTTTTT.